Reported below is one T cell receptor (beta chain). The sample originates from a study of blood T cell repertoires in COVID-19. Profiled with immunoSEQ multiplex PCR; TCRdb holds only in-frame clones, not every one. Of roughly 100,000 clones in the sample, about 85% were seen once. V lost 0 bases and J 4 bases, leaving 10 bases between the germline ends. The germline V gene has CDR1 GTSNPN and CDR2 SVGIG (reference sequence). There are 14 residues in the CDR3. Sequencing was carried out using peripheral blood. The chain has TRBV30 and TRBJ1-3, with D perhaps TRBD1 (6 bases). The receptor was isolated from a man of 80 years or more with active or convalescent COVID-19. The CDR3 spells CAWSVVQGGNTIYF. CDR3 coding DNA: TGTGCCTGGAGTGTAGTACAGGGAGGAAACACCATATATTTT.